A selection of T cell receptor beta chains follows, all from one sample in a study of blood T cell repertoires in COVID-19. Sequencing used immunoSEQ multiplex PCR; TCRdb keeps in-frame clones, though not all of them. The sample holds roughly 240,000 clones; about 83% are singletons and the top ten take approximately 6%. Material: peripheral blood. These receptors came from a woman older than 75 with COVID-19, enrolled during active disease. Each CDR3 is given with its conserved first and last residue. A D gene is named only where the DNA matches it firmly. Not every row has a clone size; where given, it reads once, few, many or a size class.

V gene	J gene	D gene	clone size	CDR3 protein	CDR3 DNA
TRBV27	TRBJ2-1	TRBD2	NA	CASSTQLAGEPSSYNEQFF	TGTGCCAGCAGTACCCAACTAGCGGGGGAACCTAGCTCCTACAATGAGCAGTTCTTC
TRBV18	TRBJ2-1	TRBD2	NA	CASSPPGLAVDEQFF	TGTGCCAGCTCACCACCGGGACTAGCGGTCGATGAGCAGTTCTTC
TRBV5-5	TRBJ1-4	TRBD1	NA	CASSSNPGTGREKLFF	TGTGCCAGCAGCTCCAACCCCGGGACAGGGCGTGAAAAACTGTTTTTT
TRBV7-3	TRBJ1-1	TRBD1	once	CASRQGQVTEAFF	TGTGCCAGCAGACAGGGACAGGTCACTGAAGCTTTCTTT
TRBV3-1/TRBV3-2	TRBJ1-6	NA	NA	CASSLETYNSPLHF	TGTGCCAGCAGCCTGGAGACCTATAATTCACCCCTCCACTTT
TRBV9	TRBJ2-2	NA	NA	CASSGGTPNGLLGELFF	TGTGCCAGCAGCGGAGGGACTCCAAACGGACTACTCGGGGAGCTGTTTTTT
TRBV2	TRBJ1-4	NA	NA	CASSEWSGRGLGYEKLFF	TGTGCCAGCAGTGAATGGTCCGGCAGGGGCTTAGGATATGAAAAACTGTTTTTT
TRBV5-6	TRBJ1-4	NA	NA	CASSAWGGGTNEKLFF	TGTGCCAGCAGCGCGTGGGGGGGAGGCACTAATGAAAAACTGTTTTTT
TRBV30	TRBJ2-1	TRBD1	NA	CAWNGQGAGEQFF	TGTGCCTGGAATGGGCAGGGGGCAGGTGAGCAGTTCTTC
TRBV5-4	TRBJ2-1	TRBD2	NA	CASSLAGGPPYNEQFF	TGTGCCAGCAGCTTGGCGGGGGGGCCCCCCTACAATGAGCAGTTCTTC
TRBV6-6	TRBJ2-7	NA	NA	CASSPRVGAQSYEQYF	TGTGCCAGCAGTCCGCGGGTGGGGGCGCAGAGCTACGAGCAGTACTTC